Listed below are T cell receptor beta chains from one sample, sequenced in a study of blood T cell repertoires in COVID-19. Only in-frame clones appear in the TCRdb table, and some are missing; sequencing was by immunoSEQ multiplex PCR. In the table there are more than 50,000 clones, more than 75% of which are singletons. Sequencing input: peripheral blood. The receptor set was obtained from a woman of 80 years or more with acute or convalescent COVID-19. CDR3s include the opening cysteine and the closing phenylalanine or tryptophan. D genes are given only for firm matches. Clone size appears in some rows only: once, few, many, or a class for an expanded clone.

V	D	size	J	DNA	CDR3
TRBV7-2	TRBD1	.	TRBJ2-3	TGTGCCAGCAGCTTGACAGGGGTTCGCACAGATACGCAGTATTTT	CASSLTGVRTDTQYF
TRBV19	.	.	TRBJ2-7	TGTGCCAGTAGAAAAGCAGGACCGACGGGGGAGCAGTACTTC	CASRKAGPTGEQYF
TRBV28	TRBD1	.	TRBJ1-2	TGTGCCAGCAGTTCGACAGGGTTGGGCTACACCTTC	CASSSTGLGYTF
TRBV2	.	once	TRBJ2-6	TGTGCCAGCAGTGCTTTCAGGTCTGGGGCCAACGTCCTGACTTTC	CASSAFRSGANVLTF
TRBV7-9	.	few	TRBJ1-6	TGTGCCAGCAGCCGAGGACAGTGGAATTCACCCCTCCACTTT	CASSRGQWNSPLHF
TRBV27	.	.	TRBJ1-6	TGTGCCAGCAGTATACAGGGAGTTGAAAATTCACCCCTCCACTTT	CASSIQGVENSPLHF
TRBV30	TRBD2	.	TRBJ2-7	TGTGCCTGGAGTGCACGCAAAGGGACTAGCGGAACCTACGAGCAGTACTTC	CAWSARKGTSGTYEQYF
TRBV10-2	.	.	TRBJ2-5	TGCGCCAGCAGTGAGGCTAGCGACCAAGAGACCCAGTACTTC	CASSEASDQETQYF
TRBV12-3/TRBV12-4	.	.	TRBJ1-1	TGTGCCAGCAGTGTACAGGGCTGGGAAGCTTTCTTT	CASSVQGWEAFF
TRBV18	.	.	TRBJ2-1	TGTGCCAGCTCACCCCCGGGAGTCGAGTACAATGAGCAGTTCTTC	CASSPPGVEYNEQFF
TRBV3-1/TRBV3-2	TRBD1	.	TRBJ1-2	TGTGCCAGCAGCCAAGCCCGGACAGGGGGGTATGGCTACACCTTC	CASSQARTGGYGYTF
TRBV20-1	.	.	TRBJ2-7	TGCAGTGCTTTCACCTACGAGCAGTACTTC	CSAFTYEQYF
TRBV27	TRBD1	.	TRBJ1-2	TGTGCCAGCAGTTTCAGGGGGGTGGTTAATGGCTACACCTTC	CASSFRGVVNGYTF
TRBV28	TRBD1	many	TRBJ2-7	TGTGCCAGCTTCTCACTCTGGGACAGCACCTACGAGCAGTACTTC	CASFSLWDSTYEQYF
TRBV7-9	.	.	TRBJ2-7	TGTGCCAGCAGCTTTTTGGGGCCCGAGCAGTACTTC	CASSFLGPEQYF
TRBV16	.	.	TRBJ1-2	TGTGCCAGCAGCCCTGACAGCTATGGCTACACCTTC	CASSPDSYGYTF
TRBV2	TRBD1	once	TRBJ1-5	TGTGCCAGCACCAGAGGGACAGGGGGCCCCCGCAATCAGCCCCAGCATTTT	CASTRGTGGPRNQPQHF
TRBV6-1	.	.	TRBJ1-3	TGTGCCAGCAGTGTTCGATCATTTGAGGTCTCTGGAAACACCATATATTTT	CASSVRSFEVSGNTIYF
TRBV6-5	.	.	TRBJ1-2	TGTGCCAGCAGGCGGGACTCCAACTATGGCTACACCTTC	CASRRDSNYGYTF
TRBV28	.	few	TRBJ2-7	TGTGCCAGCAAGCGGGCTAACTACGAGCAGTACTTC	CASKRANYEQYF
TRBV30	TRBD2	.	TRBJ2-7	TGTGCCTGGAGCAGCAGCGGGAGGGCGTACCTCTACGAGCAGTACTTC	CAWSSSGRAYLYEQYF
TRBV29-1	TRBD2	few	TRBJ2-2	TGCAGCGCCGGTCCTAGCGGCCGTCGAAAGAACACCGGGGAGCTGTTTTTT	CSAGPSGRRKNTGELFF
TRBV7-9	TRBD1	.	TRBJ2-3	TGTGCCAGCAGCTCTGGGGCAGGGGGCCGGACAGATACGCAGTATTTT	CASSSGAGGRTDTQYF
TRBV4-3	.	.	TRBJ1-6	TGCGCCAGCAGCCAAGAGAGTCTCACCGTAAATTCACCCCTCCACTTT	CASSQESLTVNSPLHF
TRBV9	TRBD1	.	TRBJ2-2	TGTGCCAGCAGCCCCCGGACAGGGGGCGCAGTCGGGGAGCTGTTTTTT	CASSPRTGGAVGELFF
TRBV28	.	.	TRBJ1-1	TGTGCCAGCTGGGGGACTCGGGGGGGGGAAGCTTTCTTT	CASWGTRGGEAFF
TRBV6-2/TRBV6-3	TRBD1	.	TRBJ1-2	TGTGCCAGCAGTTACACTCCGGGACAGCTTGGCTACACCTTC	CASSYTPGQLGYTF
TRBV5-1	TRBD1	few	TRBJ2-7	TGCGCCAGCAGCTCCCCCGGGACAGTCTACGAGCAGTACTTC	CASSSPGTVYEQYF
TRBV30	TRBD1	few	TRBJ1-1	TGTGCCTGGAGCGAACAGGGGTCTTGGACTGAAGCTTTCTTT	CAWSEQGSWTEAFF
TRBV2	TRBD1	.	TRBJ1-2	TGTGCCAGCAGTGACAGGGGGCTTGGCTACACCTTC	CASSDRGLGYTF
TRBV10-3	TRBD1	.	TRBJ1-2	TGTGCCATCAGTGAGGGACAGGACCGGCATGGCTACACCTTC	CAISEGQDRHGYTF
TRBV4-1	.	.	TRBJ1-5	TGCGCCAGCAGCCAAGTAGTCGGAGATTATCTTCAGCCCCAGCATTTT	CASSQVVGDYLQPQHF
TRBV9	.	.	TRBJ2-7	TGTGCCAGCAGCGTAGCCGGGCAGGGAGGCTACGAGCAGTACTTC	CASSVAGQGGYEQYF
TRBV7-2	.	.	TRBJ1-1	TGTGCCAGCAGCTTCAGGGGACGGCCGGCTTTCTTT	CASSFRGRPAFF
TRBV27	.	.	TRBJ1-2	TGTGCCAGCAGTTTAGTTGCGGGGCTAAGCGTCTATGGCTACACCTTC	CASSLVAGLSVYGYTF
TRBV2	.	.	TRBJ2-1	TGTGCCAGCAGTGGGGAGGCAGGCAATGAGCAGTTCTTC	CASSGEAGNEQFF
TRBV28	TRBD1	.	TRBJ2-7	TGTGCCAGCAGTTTATGGGCAGGGGGCGAGGACGAGCAGTACTTC	CASSLWAGGEDEQYF
TRBV7-3	.	.	TRBJ1-3	TGTGCCAGCAGCACTAGGCCTTACTCTGGAAACACCATATATTTT	CASSTRPYSGNTIYF
TRBV7-2	.	.	TRBJ2-2	TGTGCCAGCAGCACTACTCTACGCGGAACGGGGAGGAACACCGGGGAGCTGTTTTTT	CASSTTLRGTGRNTGELFF
TRBV15	.	.	TRBJ1-2	TGTGCCACCAGCAGAGCGGTGGACTATAACTATGGCTACACCTTC	CATSRAVDYNYGYTF
TRBV7-3	TRBD2	.	TRBJ2-1	TGTGCCAGCAGCTTAAACGGGAGGGCCGGGAATGAGCAGTTCTTC	CASSLNGRAGNEQFF
TRBV28	.	.	TRBJ2-7	TGTGCCAGCAGTTCGCGAACAGGGCTGGGAAGCTCCTACGAGCAGTACTTC	CASSSRTGLGSSYEQYF
TRBV5-1	TRBD1	once	TRBJ2-6	TGCGCCAGCAGCACGGGGACAGGGCGTGGGGCCAACGTCCTGACTTTC	CASSTGTGRGANVLTF
TRBV6-2/TRBV6-3	.	.	TRBJ2-3	TGTGCCAGCAGTTCACACCCCGCGGGTAGCGCCAGCACAGATACGCAGTATTTT	CASSSHPAGSASTDTQYF
TRBV28	.	few	TRBJ1-2	TGTGCCAGCAGTTTACGGGACTATGGCTACACCTTC	CASSLRDYGYTF
TRBV6-2/TRBV6-3	.	once	TRBJ1-4	TGTGCCAGCAGCCCCGGGAGGAGGGGTGAAAAACTGTTTTTT	CASSPGRRGEKLFF
TRBV5-1	.	.	TRBJ2-5	TGCGCCAGCAGCTTGGGAGGGCTGGGAGCGGAGACCCAGTACTTC	CASSLGGLGAETQYF